These T cell receptor beta chains were read from a single sample in a study of blood T cell repertoires in COVID-19. Sequenced by immunoSEQ multiplex PCR; TCRdb stores in-frame clones only, minus some. The data contain roughly 290,000 clones, around 81% of them singletons. The sequenced material came from peripheral blood. The receptors shown here come from a woman in her 50s with active or convalescent COVID-19. Each CDR3 is given with its conserved first and last residue. A D gene is named only where the DNA matches it firmly. Where a row states a size, it is once, few, many or the class of an expanded clone; other rows omit it.

TRBJ2-2,TRBV24-1,-,TRBD1,TGTGCCACCAGTAGTTCGGGACAGAAGCTGTTTTTT,CATSSSGQKLFF
TRBJ1-3,TRBV9,-,TRBD1,TGTGCCAGCAGCGTAGAACGGACAGGATGGCTCTCTGGAAACACCATATATTTT,CASSVERTGWLSGNTIYF
TRBJ2-2,TRBV12-5,-,-,TGTGCTAGTGGTTTTTTTCCGGGGACCGGGGAGCTGTTTTTT,CASGFFPGTGELFF
TRBJ2-5,TRBV18,-,-,TGTGCCAGCTCACCAGGTCTGGAGGAGACCCAGTACTTC,CASSPGLEETQYF
TRBJ2-7,TRBV21-1,-,-,TGTGCCAGCAGCAAAGGGGGACTAGCGGTCTCCTACGAGCAGTACTTC,CASSKGGLAVSYEQYF
TRBJ1-4,TRBV4-1,-,-,TGCGCCAGCTCTCAAAGCGGGGGGCGTTCAAATGAAAAACTGTTTTTT,CASSQSGGRSNEKLFF
TRBJ2-7,TRBV7-9,few,-,TGTGCCAGCAGCTTAGCAGTCGAGCGCGAGCAGTACTTC,CASSLAVEREQYF
TRBJ2-2,TRBV5-1,-,TRBD2,TGCGCCAGCAGCTTGAATGAGCGGGCTAGCGGGGGCACCGGGGAGCTGTTTTTT,CASSLNERASGGTGELFF
TRBJ1-2,TRBV29-1,-,-,TGCAGCGCTGGTGGCAGGGATGATTCTAACTATGGCTACACCTTC,CSAGGRDDSNYGYTF
TRBJ1-1,TRBV9,-,TRBD1,TGTGCCAGCAGCGCTCAGGGGGCGCCTTATACTGAAGCTTTCTTT,CASSAQGAPYTEAFF
TRBJ1-1,TRBV7-9,-,-,TGTGCCAGCAGCTTACGAGGAGCTATGAACACTGAAGCTTTCTTT,CASSLRGAMNTEAFF
TRBJ1-1,TRBV18,-,TRBD1,TGTGCCAGCTCACCATCGGGACAGATCACTGAAGCTTTCTTT,CASSPSGQITEAFF
TRBJ1-1,TRBV10-3,-,TRBD1,TGTGCCATCTTCGCAGGGGGAATGAACACTGAAGCTTTCTTT,CAIFAGGMNTEAFF
TRBJ2-3,TRBV30,-,TRBD2,TGTGCCTGGAGTTTGACTAGCGGCACAGATACGCAGTATTTT,CAWSLTSGTDTQYF
TRBJ2-1,TRBV4-1,-,TRBD2,TGCGCCAGCAGCCATCAAAGGCTTAGCGGGAGGTCAGTCGGTGAGCAGTTCTTC,CASSHQRLSGRSVGEQFF
TRBJ2-3,TRBV4-2,-,-,TGTGCCAGCAGCCCGCGACAGGGCACAGATACGCAGTATTTT,CASSPRQGTDTQYF
TRBJ2-6,TRBV19,-,TRBD2,TGTGCCAGTAGTATTGGTCTAGCGGGAGCAGCTGGGGCCAACGTCCTGACTTTC,CASSIGLAGAAGANVLTF
TRBJ1-6,TRBV30,many,-,TGTGCCTCAACAGGGATCAATTCACCCCTCCACTTT,CASTGINSPLHF
TRBJ1-4,TRBV12-5,-,-,TGTGCTAGTGGCCCCGGACGGCAGGGGCGGAATGAAAAACTGTTTTTT,CASGPGRQGRNEKLFF
TRBJ1-1,TRBV6-1,-,TRBD1,TGTGCCAGCAGTGATCCGGGACAGCCTCGTGAAGCTTTCTTT,CASSDPGQPREAFF
TRBJ2-1,TRBV5-1,-,-,TGCGCCAGCAGCTCTTACAGGGCCTACAATGAGCAGTTCTTC,CASSSYRAYNEQFF